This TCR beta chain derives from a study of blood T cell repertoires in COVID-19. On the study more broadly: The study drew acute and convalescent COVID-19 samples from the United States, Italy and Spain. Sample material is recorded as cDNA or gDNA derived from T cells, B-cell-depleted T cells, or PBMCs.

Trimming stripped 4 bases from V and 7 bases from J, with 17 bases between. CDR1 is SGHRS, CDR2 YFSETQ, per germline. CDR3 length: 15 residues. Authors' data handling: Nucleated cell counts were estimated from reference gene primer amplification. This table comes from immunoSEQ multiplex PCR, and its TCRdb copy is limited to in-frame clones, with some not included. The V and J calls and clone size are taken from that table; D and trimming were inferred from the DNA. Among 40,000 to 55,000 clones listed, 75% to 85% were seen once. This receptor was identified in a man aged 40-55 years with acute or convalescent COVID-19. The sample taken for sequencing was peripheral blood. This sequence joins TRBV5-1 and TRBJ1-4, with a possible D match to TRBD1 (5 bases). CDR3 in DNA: TGCGCCAGCAGCCCCAAGGCTCTCCAGGGTGAAAAACTGTTTTTT. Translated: CASSPKALQGEKLFF. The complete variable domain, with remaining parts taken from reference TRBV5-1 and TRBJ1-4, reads KAGVTQTPRYLIKTRGQQVTLSCSPISGHRSVSWYQQTPGQGLQFLFEYFSETQRNKGNFPGRFSGRQFSNSRSEMNVSTLELGDSALYLCASSPKALQGEKLFFGSGTQLSVL.